This entry lists 16 T cell receptor beta chains sequenced from one sample in a study of cytomegalovirus exposure and HLA in healthy donors (dated by TCRdb to 2016 to 2017). Libraries were constructed by the immunoSEQ multiplex PCR assay. The multiplex PCR relied on a mix of 60 forward primers for TCR Vbeta segments and 13 reverse primers for TCR Jbeta segments. TCRdb obtained this table from immuneACCESS and retained in-frame rearrangements with V and J assigned. These tables miss some clones; where compared with another copy, unresolved V genes account for less than half of the shortfall, and the remainder is unexplained. The sample has approximately 97,000 clones on record, approximately 87% of them singletons. The leading ten clones occupy 2% to 3% of the sample. Sequencing was performed on PBMCs. Source of these receptors: a man in his forties in good health and CMV-seronegative.

V gene TRBV5-6 combines with J gene TRBJ1-5, with a possible D match to TRBD1 (6 bases). V was clipped by 4 bases and J by 2 bases, with 22 bases between them. Germline V lookup: CDR1 SGHDT, CDR2 YYEEEE. The CDR3 is 18 amino acids. CDR3 nucleotides: TGTGCCAGCAGCAAACTAGACAGGATAACCGAGGGCAATCAGCCCCAGCATTTT. Its protein product is CASSKLDRITEGNQPQHF.

The chain couples TRBV6-6 to TRBJ1-2; possible D gene TRBD1, 5 bases. The CDR3 has 15 residues. Germline V gene sequence: CDR1 MNHNY, CDR2 SVGAGI (reference sequence). V was shortened by 5 bases and J by 4 bases, with 17 bases between the two germline ends. The CDR3 is CASSHDPTAFYGYTF. The CDR3 coding sequence is TGTGCCAGCAGTCATGATCCGACAGCTTTCTATGGCTACACCTTC.

The chain combines TRBV27 with TRBJ1-2; D may be TRBD1 (6 bases). Trimming cost V 3 bases and J 8 bases, with 13 bases left between them. The CDR3 contains 13 residues. The germline gives CDR1 MNHEY, CDR2 SMNVEV (reference sequence). The CDR3 nucleotides read TGTGCCAGCAGTTTCGGCGGGGGCGGGGGCTACACCTTC. Translation: CASSFGGGGGYTF.

The V and J genes are TRBV5-6 and TRBJ2-5, with no clear D. Germline CDR1 and CDR2: SGHDT and YYEEEE. This CDR3 spans 12 amino acids. V was trimmed by 0 bases and J by 7 bases, leaving 7 bases between them. CDR3 region: CASSLATVTQYF. The CDR3 DNA reads as TGTGCCAGCAGCTTGGCCACGGTGACCCAGTACTTC.

This clone occurred once. The rearrangement joins TRBV5-1 to TRBJ2-3; 10 nucleotides line up with TRBD1. With 0 bases clipped from V and 10 bases from J, the junction kept 8 bases outside the gene matches. The CDR3 totals 15 residues. CDR1 and CDR2 (germline): SGHRS, YFSETQ. As DNA, the CDR3 is TGCGCCAGCAGCTTGGCCGGACAGGGGGAGGTTCCGCAGTATTTT. Translating gives CASSLAGQGEVPQYF.

This clone was recorded a few times. V gene TRBV13 combines with J gene TRBJ2-7, with unresolved D. There are 15 residues in the CDR3. From germline, CDR1 is PRHDT and CDR2 FYEKMQ (reference sequence). V was trimmed by 5 bases and J by 2 bases, leaving 16 bases between them. CDR3 loop: CASSQSPPGAYEQYF. CDR3 DNA sequence: TGTGCCAGCAGCCAAAGTCCCCCAGGTGCCTACGAGCAGTACTTC.

V is TRBV13 and J is TRBJ2-7, with no clear D. The germline CDR1 and CDR2 sequences are PRHDT and FYEKMQ (reference sequence). V dropped 4 bases and J dropped 5 bases, with 9 bases sitting between them. This CDR3 is built from 12 residues. In nucleotides, the CDR3 is TGTGCCAGCAGCTCAGCGCCCCACGAGCAGTACTTC. The encoded protein is CASSSAPHEQYF.

The genes are TRBV7-8 and TRBJ2-2; D may be TRBD1 (5 bases). The V gene's germline CDR1 is SGHVS and CDR2 FQNEAQ. Trimming left V 1 base short and J 4 bases short, with 16 bases between. This CDR3 comprises 17 residues. In DNA form, the CDR3 reads TGTGCCAGCAGCTTAGATCAGGGCGTTGTCGGCACCGGGGAGCTGTTTTTT. It codes for CASSLDQGVVGTGELFF.

This CDR3 reads CASSRGGQPTDTQYF. The CDR3 DNA follows: TGTGCCAGCAGCCGGGGGGGACAGCCCACAGATACGCAGTATTTT. The chain has TRBV7-3 and TRBJ2-3; D is perhaps TRBD2 (8 bases). The CDR3 consists of 15 residues. Trimming left V 5 bases short and J 2 bases short, with 14 bases between. Per germline, CDR1 SGHTA and CDR2 FQGTGA.

This chain links TRBV5-1 with TRBJ2-4, with D uncertain. The CDR3 runs to 16 residues. The V gene's germline CDR1 is SGHRS and CDR2 YFSETQ. V lost 4 bases to trimming and J lost 0 bases, with 14 bases between them. CDR3 nucleotides: TGCGCCAGCAGCCCCGGCTGGGCACTAGCCAAAAACATTCAGTACTTC. It yields the protein CASSPGWALAKNIQYF.

This clone was recorded a few times. V gene TRBV6-5 combines with J gene TRBJ1-1; a possible D gene is TRBD1 (5 bases). CDR3 length: 14 residues. Germline values: CDR1 MNHEY, CDR2 SVGAGI. Trimming stripped 2 bases from V and 0 bases from J, with 7 bases between. CDR3 DNA: TGTGCCAGCAGTTACGGGGCCCTGAACACTGAAGCTTTCTTT. Protein: CASSYGALNTEAFF.

V gene TRBV6-6 combines with J gene TRBJ2-5; 8 nucleotides match TRBD1. The CDR3 runs 16 residues. Trimming took 6 bases from V and 1 from J; bases not matched to a gene: 10. CDR1 is MNHNY, CDR2 SVGAGI, per germline (reference sequence). The CDR3 sequence is CASSRIRDRSQETQYF. The CDR3 region has the DNA TGTGCCAGCAGCCGAATTAGGGACAGGAGCCAAGAGACCCAGTACTTC.

The chain links TRBV7-3 to TRBJ2-7; TRBD1 might be the D (8 bases). The CDR3 is 12 amino acids. V was pared by 5 bases and J by 5 bases, with 10 bases between. The germline V gene has CDR1 SGHTA and CDR2 FQGTGA. The CDR3 protein is CASSTGGDEQYF. DNA of the CDR3: TGTGCCAGCAGCACAGGGGGGGACGAGCAGTACTTC. Looking up the rest from reference TRBV7-3 and TRBJ2-7 gives the full variable domain: GAGVSQTPSNKVTEKGKYVELRCDPISGHTALYWYRQSLGQGPEFLIYFQGTGAADDSGLPNDRFFAVRPEGSVSTLKIQRTERGDSAVYLCASSTGGDEQYFGPGTRLTVT.

The rearrangement links TRBV7-9 to TRBJ1-2; weak D call: TRBD1 (5 bases). Germline assignment: CDR1 SEHNR and CDR2 FQNEAQ (reference sequence). Deletions cut 6 bases from V and 3 bases from J, with 8 bases between. The CDR3 is 12 amino acids. CDR3 protein: CASRAQDYGYTF. CDR3 DNA sequence: TGTGCCAGCAGAGCACAGGACTATGGCTACACCTTC.

This rearrangement joins TRBV7-2 to TRBJ1-5; no definite D call. V was pared by 2 bases and J by 0 bases, with 11 bases between. The CDR3 loop spans 16 amino acids. Germline assignment: CDR1 SGHTA and CDR2 FQGNSA. CDR3 sequence (DNA): TGTGCCAGCAGCTTATCCTCCGGTAATAGCAATCAGCCCCAGCATTTT. Translation gives CASSLSSGNSNQPQHF.

CDR3 bases: TGTGCCAGCAGCTTAGCAGGCCAGCGATCCCACTCCTATGGCTACACCTTC. Translation: CASSLAGQRSHSYGYTF. V is TRBV7-6 and J is TRBJ1-2; D gene uncertain. The CDR3 has 17 residues. The ends were cut back, 0 bases at V and 4 bases at J, with 18 bases in the middle. CDR1 is SGHVS, CDR2 FNYEAQ, per germline.